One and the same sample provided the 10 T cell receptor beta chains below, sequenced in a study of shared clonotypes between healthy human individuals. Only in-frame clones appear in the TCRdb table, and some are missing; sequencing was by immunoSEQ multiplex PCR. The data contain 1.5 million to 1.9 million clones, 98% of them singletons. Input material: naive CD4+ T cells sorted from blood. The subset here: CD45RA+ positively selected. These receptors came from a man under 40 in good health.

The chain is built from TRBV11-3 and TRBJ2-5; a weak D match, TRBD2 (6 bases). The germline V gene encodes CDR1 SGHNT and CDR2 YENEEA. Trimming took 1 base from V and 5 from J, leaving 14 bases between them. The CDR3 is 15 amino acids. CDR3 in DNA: TGTGCCAGCAGCTTAGGCTCGGGAGTAGGGGAGACCCAGTACTTC. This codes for CASSLGSGVGETQYF.

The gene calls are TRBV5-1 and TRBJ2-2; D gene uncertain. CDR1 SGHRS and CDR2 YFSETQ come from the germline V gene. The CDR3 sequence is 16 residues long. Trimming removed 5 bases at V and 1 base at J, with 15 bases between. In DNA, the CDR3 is TGCGCCAGCAGTTCAACAGCCTTAAGGAACACCGGGGAGCTGTTTTTT. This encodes CASSSTALRNTGELFF.

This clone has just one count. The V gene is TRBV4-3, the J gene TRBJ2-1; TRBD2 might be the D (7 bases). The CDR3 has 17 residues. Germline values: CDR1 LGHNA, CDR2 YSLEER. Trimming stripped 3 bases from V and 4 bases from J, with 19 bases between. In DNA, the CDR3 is TGCGCCAGCAGCCAGCGCCTACAGGGAGGGTCGTACAATGAGCAGTTCTTC. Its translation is CASSQRLQGGSYNEQFF.

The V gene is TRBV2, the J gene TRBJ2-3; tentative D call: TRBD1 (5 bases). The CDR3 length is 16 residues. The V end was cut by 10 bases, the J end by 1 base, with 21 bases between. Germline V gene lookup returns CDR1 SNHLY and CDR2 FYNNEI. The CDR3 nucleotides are TGTGCCACCAGATTTATTGAGCAGGGTGGCACAGATACGCAGTATTTT. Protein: CATRFIEQGGTDTQYF.

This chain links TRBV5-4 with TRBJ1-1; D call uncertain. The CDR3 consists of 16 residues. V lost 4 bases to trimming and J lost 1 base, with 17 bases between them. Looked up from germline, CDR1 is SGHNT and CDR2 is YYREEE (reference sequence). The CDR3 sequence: CASSGEGGQKNTEAFF. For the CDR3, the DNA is TGTGCCAGCAGCGGTGAGGGTGGCCAGAAGAACACTGAAGCTTTCTTT.

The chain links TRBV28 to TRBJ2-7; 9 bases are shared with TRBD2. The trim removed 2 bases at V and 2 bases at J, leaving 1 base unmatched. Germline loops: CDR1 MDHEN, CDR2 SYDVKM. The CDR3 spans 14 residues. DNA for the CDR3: TGTGCCAGCAGTTTAGGCGGGAGGGCCTACGAGCAGTACTTC. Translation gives CASSLGGRAYEQYF.

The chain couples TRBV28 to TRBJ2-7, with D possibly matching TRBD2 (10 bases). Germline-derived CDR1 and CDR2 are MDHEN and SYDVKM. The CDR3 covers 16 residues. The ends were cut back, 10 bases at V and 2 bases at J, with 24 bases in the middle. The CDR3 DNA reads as TGTGCCACCTATGGACAGGGGACTAGCGCTGCCTACGAGCAGTACTTC. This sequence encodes CATYGQGTSAAYEQYF. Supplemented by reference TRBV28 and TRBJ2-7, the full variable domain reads DVKVTQSSRYLVKRTGEKVFLECVQDMDHENMFWYRQDPGLGLRLIYFSYDVKMKEKGDIPEGYSVSREKKERFSLILESASTNQTSMYLCATYGQGTSAAYEQYFGPGTRLTVT.

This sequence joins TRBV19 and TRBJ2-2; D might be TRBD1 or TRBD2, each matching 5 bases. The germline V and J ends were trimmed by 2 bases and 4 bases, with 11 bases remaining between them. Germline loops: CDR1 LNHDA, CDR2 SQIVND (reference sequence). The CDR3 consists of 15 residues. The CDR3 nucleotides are TGTGCCAGTAGTATACCCGGGACGAGCACCGGGGAGCTGTTTTTT. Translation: CASSIPGTSTGELFF.

The DNA of the CDR3 is TGTGCCAGTAGTGCCCGGGACAGGCGGAACACTGAAGCTTTCTTT. Its protein product is CASSARDRRNTEAFF. The chain joins TRBV19 to TRBJ1-1, with 8 bases matching TRBD1. Trimming took 5 bases from V and 1 from J; bases not matched to a gene: 6. The CDR3 runs 15 residues. Per germline, CDR1 LNHDA and CDR2 SQIVND (reference sequence).

This chain's CDR3 is CASSFSGLPNYGYTF. CDR3 DNA: TGTGCCAGCAGTTTTTCGGGACTCCCTAACTATGGCTACACCTTC. The chain recombines TRBV28 with TRBJ1-2; perhaps TRBD1 as D (5 bases). Germline CDR1 reads MDHEN; CDR2 reads SYDVKM. There are 15 residues in the CDR3. V dropped 3 bases and J dropped 0 bases, with 11 bases sitting between them.